The 24 T cell receptor beta chains below come from one sample, sequenced in a study of CD4 T cells in relation to SARS-CoV-2 and coronaviruses. TCRdb's table, derived via immunoSEQ multiplex PCR, lists solely in-frame clones and lacks some. Here the sample spans around 18,000 clones, about 70% being singletons. CD4+ T cells from unexposed donors were obtained before the COVID-19 pandemic (2011-2018). After about 10 days of culture, CD4+ T cells were isolated. No antigen has been identified for these receptors. The sequenced sample consisted of CD4+ T cells from PBMCs, cultured in vitro. Every receptor here comes from a human donor in good health.

This chain links TRBV7-2 with TRBJ2-2, with D uncertain. V was shortened by 5 bases and J by 4 bases, with 17 bases between the two germline ends. The length of the CDR3 is 16 residues. In germline, CDR1 is SGHTA, CDR2 FQGNSA. CDR3 in amino acids: CASSNPLERSTGELFF. CDR3 nucleotide sequence: TGTGCCAGCAGCAATCCCCTGGAGAGGTCCACCGGGGAGCTGTTTTTT.

This rearrangement joins TRBV5-1 to TRBJ2-7, with D tentatively TRBD1 or TRBD2 (5 bases each). Germline V lookup: CDR1 SGHRS, CDR2 YFSETQ. The CDR3 runs 17 residues. Trimming cost V 4 bases and J 0 bases, with 20 bases left between them. The CDR3 DNA is TGCGCCAGCAGCGTTGGATGGAATAGAGGGGTCTCCTACGAGCAGTACTTC. Amino acids: CASSVGWNRGVSYEQYF.

The gene calls are TRBV3-1 (or the pseudogene TRBV3-2) and TRBJ2-5, with TRBD1 matching over 7 bases. J lost 3 bases, V lost 0 bases, and 7 bases had no gene match. The CDR3 covers 16 residues. The germline V gene encodes CDR1 LGHDT and CDR2 YNNKEL (reference sequence). The CDR3 region is CASSQDLQGDKETQYF. The CDR3, as DNA: TGTGCCAGCAGCCAAGATCTTCAGGGGGATAAAGAGACCCAGTACTTC.

The rearrangement uses TRBV4-1 and TRBJ2-1; D unclear. Germline lookup yields CDR1 MGHRA and CDR2 YSYEKL. The V end was cut by 1 base, the J end by 10 bases, with 11 bases between. This CDR3 comprises 13 residues. CDR3 DNA: TGCGCCAGCAGCCAAGCGACGATAGGAGAGCAGTTCTTC. It encodes CASSQATIGEQFF.

The CDR3 coding sequence is TGCGCCAGCAGCCGCTCCGGGACAGAGAACACTGAAGCTTTCTTT. The encoded protein is CASSRSGTENTEAFF. The rearrangement uses TRBV5-1 and TRBJ1-1, with 7 positions matching TRBD1. The CDR3 runs 15 residues. The V and J ends lost 4 bases and 1 base, in that order; junction bases with no gene match: 7. Germline V lookup: CDR1 SGHRS, CDR2 YFSETQ.

The chain links TRBV18 to TRBJ2-3; no firm D call. The CDR3 is 13 residues long. V was clipped by 3 bases and J by 4 bases, with 8 bases between them. The germline V gene encodes CDR1 KGHSH and CDR2 LQKENI. The CDR3 loop is CASSPAGSDTQYF. In DNA form, the CDR3 reads TGTGCCAGCTCACCCGCTGGATCAGATACGCAGTATTTT.

CDR3 sequence (DNA): TGTGCCAGCAGTGATTTTTACAGGGAGCACACTGAAGCTTTCTTT. Translating it yields CASSDFYREHTEAFF. This sequence joins TRBV6-1 and TRBJ1-1; D may be TRBD1 (6 bases). The V gene's germline CDR1 is MNHNS and CDR2 SASEGT. The CDR3 totals 15 residues. V lost 3 bases, J lost 3 bases, and 14 bases lay in between.

The chain links TRBV7-8 to TRBJ2-5, with D hard to call. Germline assignment: CDR1 SGHVS and CDR2 FQNEAQ. With 0 bases removed from V and 1 base from J, the gap between germline ends came to 3 bases. CDR3 length: 13 amino acids. This CDR3 reads CASSLAAQETQYF. CDR3 nucleotide sequence: TGTGCCAGCAGCTTAGCGGCCCAAGAGACCCAGTACTTC.

The chain couples TRBV6-5 to TRBJ1-6; D gene ambiguous. Per the germline V gene, CDR1 is MNHEY and CDR2 is SVGAGI. The CDR3 runs to 14 residues. Trimming cost V 9 bases and J 4 bases, with 13 bases left between them. CDR3 loop: CASTRDLYNSPLHF. The CDR3 bases are TGTGCCAGTACCCGGGATCTTTATAATTCACCCCTCCACTTT.

This clone appeared a few times. The chain has TRBV14 and TRBJ2-2, with D perhaps TRBD1 or TRBD2 (5 bases each). Between the trimmed V and J ends, which lost 6 bases and 4 bases, there was a span of 15 bases. The V gene's germline CDR1 is SGHDN and CDR2 FVKESK. The CDR3 has 15 amino acids. The CDR3 coding sequence is TGTGCCAGCAGTTCCATCGGGGCGGGCACCGGGGAGCTGTTTTTT. Residues: CASSSIGAGTGELFF. Together with reference TRBV14 and TRBJ2-2, the CDR3 gives the full variable domain: EAGVTQFPSHSVIEKGQTVTLRCDPISGHDNLYWYRRVMGKEIKFLLHFVKESKQDESGMPNNRFLAERTGGTYSTLKVQPAELEDSGVYFCASSSIGAGTGELFFGEGSRLTVL.

The CDR3 loop reads CAWTENRFPYEQYF. CDR3 nucleotides: TGTGCCTGGACGGAGAACAGGTTCCCCTACGAGCAGTACTTC. This chain uses TRBV30 with TRBJ2-7; weak D call: TRBD1 (5 bases). Trimming took 4 bases from V and 2 from J, leaving 15 bases between them. This CDR3 contains 14 residues. Germline lookup yields CDR1 GTSNPN and CDR2 SVGIG (reference sequence).

The gene calls are TRBV7-6 and TRBJ2-1; 9 bases fit TRBD2. V was clipped by 6 bases and J by 10 bases; unmatched bases: 10. The germline V gene encodes CDR1 SGHVS and CDR2 FNYEAQ. This CDR3 region has 14 residues. The CDR3 nucleotides read TGTGCCAGCAGAGAGCGGGAGGCCCGGGGGGAGCAGTTCTTC. Translating gives CASREREARGEQFF.

The gene calls are TRBV5-1 and TRBJ2-1; 15 positions match TRBD2. Germline V gene lookup returns CDR1 SGHRS and CDR2 YFSETQ. This CDR3 contains 15 residues. The J segment lost 10 bases and the V segment lost 4 bases, leaving 6 bases of the junction unmatched. In DNA form, the CDR3 reads TGCGCCAGCAGCGCCGGACTAGCGGGAGGGCCCGAGCAGTTCTTC. The encoded protein is CASSAGLAGGPEQFF. Combining the CDR3 with reference TRBV5-1 and TRBJ2-1 gives the whole variable domain KAGVTQTPRYLIKTRGQQVTLSCSPISGHRSVSWYQQTPGQGLQFLFEYFSETQRNKGNFPGRFSGRQFSNSRSEMNVSTLELGDSALYLCASSAGLAGGPEQFFGPGTRLTVL.

The chain links TRBV2 to TRBJ2-3, with D uncertain. V gave up 6 bases and J gave up 1 base, with 5 bases separating them. CDR1 SNHLY and CDR2 FYNNEI come from the germline V gene. There are 12 residues in the CDR3. The CDR3 is CASRNGTDTQYF. In nucleotides, the CDR3 is TGTGCCAGCAGAAACGGCACAGATACGCAGTATTTT.

This chain uses TRBV24-1 with TRBJ2-1; TRBD1 might be the D (5 bases). Trimming stripped 6 bases from V and 0 bases from J, with 8 bases between. The V gene's germline CDR1 is KGHDR and CDR2 SFDVKD. There are 14 residues in the CDR3. The CDR3 is CATSKQASYNEQFF. The CDR3 nucleotides are TGTGCCACCAGTAAACAGGCCTCCTACAATGAGCAGTTCTTC.

The chain couples TRBV30 to TRBJ2-1, with D unclear. Germline V lookup: CDR1 GTSNPN, CDR2 SVGIG (reference sequence). The CDR3 totals 16 residues. V was clipped by 8 bases and J by 0 bases, with 20 bases between them. The CDR3 here is CAKEEKLPLSYNEQFF. In DNA form, the CDR3 reads TGTGCCAAGGAAGAGAAACTACCGCTCTCCTACAATGAGCAGTTCTTC.

The chain uses TRBV14 and TRBJ2-2; possible D gene TRBD2, 5 bases. V was trimmed by 4 bases and J by 7 bases, leaving 10 bases between them. The CDR3 length is 13 residues. The germline gives CDR1 SGHDN, CDR2 FVKESK. This CDR3 is CASSPRVIGELFF. CDR3 DNA sequence: TGTGCCAGCAGCCCGAGGGTAATCGGGGAGCTGTTTTTT.

This chain joins TRBV5-5 and TRBJ1-6; D is perhaps TRBD1 (5 bases). The CDR3 totals 15 residues. Trimming left V 0 bases short and J 9 bases short, with 13 bases between. Germline CDR1 SGHKS, CDR2 YYEKEE (reference sequence). CDR3 sequence (DNA): TGTGCCAGCAGCTTGGACCCAGGGAGTCGTTCACCCCTCCACTTT. Translation: CASSLDPGSRSPLHF.

This clone came up a few times. The chain combines TRBV19 with TRBJ2-3; no clear D. CDR3 length equals 14 residues. The V end was cut by 8 bases, the J end by 0 bases, with 12 bases between. The V gene's germline CDR1 is LNHDA and CDR2 SQIVND (reference sequence). The DNA of the CDR3 is TGTGCCAGTCGTAAGTTCTCTAGCACAGATACGCAGTATTTT. Translation: CASRKFSSTDTQYF.

The rearrangement joins TRBV3-1 (or the pseudogene TRBV3-2) to TRBJ2-3; the match to TRBD2 covers 11 bases. CDR1 is LGHDT, CDR2 YNNKEL, per germline (reference sequence). V was clipped by 4 bases and J by 0 bases; unmatched bases: 3. The CDR3 covers 16 residues. CDR3: CASSPLAGGSTDTQYF. The CDR3 coding sequence is TGTGCCAGCAGCCCCCTAGCGGGAGGCAGCACAGATACGCAGTATTTT.

A note on this clone: The junction differs from germline at one of its ends, possibly a read error. V and J are TRBV18 and TRBJ2-1; D perhaps matches TRBD1 (5 bases). Germline V gene data show CDR1 as KGHSH and CDR2 as LQKENI. CDR3 size: 15 residues. The CDR3 DNA sequence: TGTGCCAGCTCACCAGAGCAGGGCTCCTCCAATGAGCAGTTCTTC. Encoded protein: CASSPEQGSSNEQFF.

This clone occurred once. J is TRBJ1-5 and V is TRBV6-5, with D possibly being TRBD1 (5 bases). From germline, CDR1 is MNHEY and CDR2 SVGAGI. Between the trimmed V and J ends, which lost 6 bases and 3 bases, there was a span of 12 bases. The CDR3 sequence is 14 residues long. Here the CDR3 DNA reads TGTGCCAGCAGATATCAGGGTCCCAATCAGCCCCAGCATTTT. Translating gives CASRYQGPNQPQHF.

CDR3 nucleotides: TGTGCCAGCAGTGCTCCCGGGACAGCGGGAAATTCACCCCTCCACTTT. It encodes CASSAPGTAGNSPLHF. J is TRBJ1-6 and V is TRBV2; 7 bases fit TRBD1. Germline V gene sequence: CDR1 SNHLY, CDR2 FYNNEI. The CDR3 extends over 16 amino acids. Trimming took 4 bases from V and 7 from J; bases not matched to a gene: 10. Full variable domain (remainder filled in from reference TRBV2 and TRBJ1-6): EPEVTQTPSHQVTQMGQEVILRCVPISNHLYFYWYRQILGQKVEFLVSFYNNEISEKSEIFDDQFSVERPDGSNFTLKIRSTKLEDSAMYFCASSAPGTAGNSPLHFGNGTRLTVT.

The genes are TRBV5-4 and TRBJ1-2, with 9 bases fitting TRBD1. Germline CDR1 reads SGHNT; CDR2 reads YYREEE (reference sequence). This CDR3 comprises 17 residues. J was trimmed by 4 bases and V by 2 bases; bases with no gene match: 12. The CDR3 nucleotides read TGTGCCAGCAGCTTATACGGGACAGGGTCGTCCCGCTATGGCTACACCTTC. Translating gives CASSLYGTGSSRYGYTF. Full variable domain (rest looked up from reference TRBV5-4 and TRBJ1-2): ETGVTQSPTHLIKTRGQQVTLRCSSQSGHNTVSWYQQALGQGPQFIFQYYREEENGRGNFPPRFSGLQFPNYSSELNVNALELDDSALYLCASSLYGTGSSRYGYTFGSGTRLTVV.